The clone carrying this T cell receptor (beta chain) was seen just once. Antigen specificity is unknown. This specimen comes from a study of OX40 agonist ivuxolimab in advanced cancers. Patients who had autoimmune disease history or got systemic immunosuppression were left out. The data were produced by immunoSEQ multiplex PCR, yet TCRdb's version contains in-frame clones alone and is incomplete. The repertoire holds more than 60,000 clones, with approximately 83% as singletons. The germline gives CDR1 MGHDK, CDR2 SYGVNS. Losses at the gene ends were 5 bases for V and 9 bases for J; bases not matched to a gene: 6. The length of the CDR3 is 13 residues. Study-wide findings and caveats: Low clonal expansion, among the lowest seen, marked partial responders at 0.1-3.0 mg/kg.

Sample: CD4+ or CD8+ T cells sorted from blood, taken in a trial of the OX40 agonist ivuxolimab. The sequence came from an adult with an advanced solid tumor such as melanoma, head and neck, liver or kidney cancer. V and J are TRBV25-1 and TRBJ2-1, with 8 bases lining up with TRBD2. CDR3 nucleotides: TGTGCCAGCAGTCTCGGGAGGGGAGGTGAGCAGTTCTTC. It yields the protein CASSLGRGGEQFF.